A selection of T cell receptor beta chains follows, all from one sample in a study of T cell repertoires in aging, cancer and after chemotherapy. Via MiXCR, TCRdb re-called the multiplex PCR reads, giving one row per CDR3 protein. This sample has around 5,800 distinct CDR3 sequences; about 20% occur once, and the top ten carry approximately 2.7%. Source material: blood. These receptors all come from a human donor with a blood cancer. Both conserved end residues are part of each CDR3.

j_call v_call cdr3_aa
TRBJ1-6 TRBV7-2 CASSPQGISYNSPLHF
TRBJ2-1 TRBV7-9 CASSLTVLRHRGSSYNEQFF
TRBJ2-3 TRBV20-1 CSARKRGSTDTQYF
TRBJ1-1 TRBV24-1 CATSEGTEAFF
TRBJ2-5 TRBV5-1 CASSPSGGAETQYF
TRBJ1-2 TRBV20-1 CSARSLSSNYGYTF
TRBJ2-3 TRBV7-2 CASSPLNTQYF
TRBJ2-3 TRBV5-5 CASSLAPTGSDTQYF
TRBJ2-1 TRBV6-5 CASARTLPYNEQFF
TRBJ1-2 TRBV7-9 CASSFVQGYGYTF
TRBJ2-6 TRBV5-1 CASSAGANVLTF
TRBJ2-2 TRBV12-3/TRBV12-4 CASGTRANTGELFF
TRBJ1-6 TRBV5-5 CASSLAGAGRPPLHF
TRBJ2-3 TRBV7-9 CASSLTGSTDTQYF
TRBJ2-3 TRBV4-3 CASSPSGRIDTQYF
TRBJ2-5 TRBV24-1 CATSDLEGGPEETQYF
TRBJ1-1 TRBV12-3/TRBV12-4 CASSFRRGVAEAFF
TRBJ2-7 TRBV21-1 CASSKETRLRSGREYEQYF
TRBJ1-1 TRBV12-3/TRBV12-4 CASSFSGGAEAFF
TRBJ2-7 TRBV5-6 CASSSWLGLAVYEQYF
TRBJ1-3 TRBV7-4 CASSGRTGKGGNTIYF
TRBJ2-1 TRBV20-1 CSARLAGAYNEQFF
TRBJ2-7 TRBV6-1 CASILGPPDRADEQYF
TRBJ2-5 TRBV6-5 CASSYSIAQKVETQYF
TRBJ2-5 TRBV19 CASSIGRGRTETQYF
TRBJ2-1 TRBV29-1 CSVAVGLAGVNEQFF
TRBJ2-2 TRBV19 CASSPGTGSLTGELFF
TRBJ1-2 TRBV5-6 CASSLDRADYGYTF
TRBJ2-7 TRBV27 CASSLSQGPISYEQYF
TRBJ1-5 TRBV28 CASSLVRGNQPQHF
TRBJ1-2 TRBV7-2 CASSPRAGTANYGYTF
TRBJ1-1 TRBV28 CASSFSYRGRGTEAFF
TRBJ2-2 TRBV29-1 CSVGGTSGNTGELFF
TRBJ2-2 TRBV24-1 CATSAPTGGNTGELFF
TRBJ1-6 TRBV28 CASTVDIRNSPLHF